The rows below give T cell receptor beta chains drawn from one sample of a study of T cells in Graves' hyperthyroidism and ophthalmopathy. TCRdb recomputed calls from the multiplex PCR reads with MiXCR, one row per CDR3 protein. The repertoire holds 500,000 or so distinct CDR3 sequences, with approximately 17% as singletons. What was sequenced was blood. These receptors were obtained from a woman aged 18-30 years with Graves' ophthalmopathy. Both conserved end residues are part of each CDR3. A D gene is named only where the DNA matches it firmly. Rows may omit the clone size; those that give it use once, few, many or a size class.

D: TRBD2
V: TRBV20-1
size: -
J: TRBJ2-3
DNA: TGCAGTGCTAAGGGACTAGCGGGATGGACAGATACGCAGTATTTT
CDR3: CSAKGLAGWTDTQYF

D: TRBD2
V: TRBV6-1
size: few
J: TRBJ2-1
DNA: TGTGCCAGCAGTCCGACTAGCGGGGGGGCCTTTGAGCAGTTCTTC
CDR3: CASSPTSGGAFEQFF

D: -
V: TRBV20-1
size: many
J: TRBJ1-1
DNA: TGCAGTGCTACTAAATTCGAGACAATTGGGGCCACTGAAGCTTTCTTT
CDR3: CSATKFETIGATEAFF

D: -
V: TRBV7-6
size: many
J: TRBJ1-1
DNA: TGTGCCAGCAGCTTTATGGAGGGAATGAACACTGAAGCTTTCTTT
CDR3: CASSFMEGMNTEAFF

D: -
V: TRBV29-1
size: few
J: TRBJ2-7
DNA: TGCAGCGTTGTTGGGGTTAGCTCCTACGAGCAGTACTTC
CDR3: CSVVGVSSYEQYF

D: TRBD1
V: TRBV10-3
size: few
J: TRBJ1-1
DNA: TGTGCCATCACCCAGGGGGCCGAGAACACTGAAGCTTTCTTT
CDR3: CAITQGAENTEAFF

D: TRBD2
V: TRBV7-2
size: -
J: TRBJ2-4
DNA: TGTGCCAGCAGCCTACTAGCGGGAGGCTTGGAAAACATTCAGTACTTC
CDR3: CASSLLAGGLENIQYF

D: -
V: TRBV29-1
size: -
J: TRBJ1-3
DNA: TGCAGCGTTTTCATGGCACCTAGCTCTGGAAACACCATATATTTT
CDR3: CSVFMAPSSGNTIYF

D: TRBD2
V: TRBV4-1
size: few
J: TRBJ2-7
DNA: TGCGCCAGCAGCCAAGATCTGGGAGGGCCCTACGAGCAGTACTTC
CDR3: CASSQDLGGPYEQYF

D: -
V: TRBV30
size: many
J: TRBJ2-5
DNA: TGTGCCTGGAGTCCACGCTCGGAGACCCAGTACTTC
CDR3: CAWSPRSETQYF

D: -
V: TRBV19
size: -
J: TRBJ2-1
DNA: TGTGCCAGTAGTATAGGAGTAGCCCAATACAATGAGCAGTTCTTC
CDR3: CASSIGVAQYNEQFF